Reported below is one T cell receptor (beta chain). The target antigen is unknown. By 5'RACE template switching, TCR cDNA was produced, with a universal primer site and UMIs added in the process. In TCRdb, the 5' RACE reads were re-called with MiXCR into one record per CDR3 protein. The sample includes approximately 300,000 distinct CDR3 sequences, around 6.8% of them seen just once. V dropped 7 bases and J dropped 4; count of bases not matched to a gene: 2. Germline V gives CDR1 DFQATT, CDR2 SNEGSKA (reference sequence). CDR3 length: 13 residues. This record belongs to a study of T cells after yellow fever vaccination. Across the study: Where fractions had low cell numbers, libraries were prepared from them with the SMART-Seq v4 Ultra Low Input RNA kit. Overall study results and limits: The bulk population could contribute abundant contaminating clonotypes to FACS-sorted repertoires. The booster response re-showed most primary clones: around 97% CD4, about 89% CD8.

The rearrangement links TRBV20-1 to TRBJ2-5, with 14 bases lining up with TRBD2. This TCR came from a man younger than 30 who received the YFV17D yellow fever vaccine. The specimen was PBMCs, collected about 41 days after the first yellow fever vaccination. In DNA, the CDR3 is TGCAGTGTCGGGACTAGCGGGGGAGAGACCCAGTACTTC. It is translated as CSVGTSGGETQYF.